This T cell receptor beta chain originates from a study of blood T cells in healthy people across ages. Findings and caveats of the study: Relative to aged donors, long-lived donors carried more naive CD4+ cells and displayed higher diversity.

The germline V and J ends were trimmed by 3 bases and 0 bases, with 17 bases remaining between them. The CDR3 length is 17 residues. Germline-derived CDR1 and CDR2 are DFQATT and SNEGSKA (reference sequence). In regard to this clonotype: As yet, its antigen is unknown.

A sample-barcoded 5' primer and a J-beta primer mix were used in a second PCR of about 7 to 12 cycles. TCRdb processed the 5' RACE reads anew with MiXCR; each CDR3 protein has one entry. Seen here are 1,300,000 or so distinct CDR3 sequences, roughly 60% observed once, and the top ten hold roughly 6.3%. This rearrangement joins TRBV20-1 to TRBJ1-4; no clear D gene. Sequencing was done on a sample of blood. The receptor was derived from a man aged 18 to 30 in good health. The CDR3 DNA reads as TGCAGTGCTAGGGATTACAGAACTCCCGCAACTAATGAAAAACTGTTTTTT. It codes for CSARDYRTPATNEKLFF.